These 8 T cell receptor beta chains share one sample of origin, sequenced in a study of T cells in Graves' hyperthyroidism and ophthalmopathy. Amplified TCR beta CDR3 regions came from RNA transcripts. HTBI primers were used for first-round RT-PCR of the TCR CDR3. TCRdb recomputed calls from the multiplex PCR reads with MiXCR, one row per CDR3 protein. Found here are roughly 400,000 distinct CDR3 sequences, 15% to 17% of them singletons; the top ten hold about a quarter. What was sequenced was blood. Receptor source: a woman younger than 30 with Graves' hyperthyroidism that later progressed to Graves' ophthalmopathy.

This chain connects TRBV10-3 to TRBJ2-2; no clear D. The V end was cut by 6 bases, the J end by 1 base, with 6 bases between. CDR1 is ENHRY, CDR2 SYGVKD, per germline. The CDR3 extends over 13 amino acids. The CDR3 loop is CAIRPENTGELFF. The CDR3 DNA reads TGTGCCATCAGACCAGAGAACACCGGGGAGCTGTTTTTT.

This clonotype has more than one count but fewer than ten. The CDR3 reads CAWSRTSGRVDEQFF. CDR3 coding DNA: TGTGCCTGGAGTAGGACTAGCGGGAGAGTGGATGAGCAGTTCTTC. The chain couples TRBV30 to TRBJ2-1; TRBD2 agrees at 13 bases. The CDR3 is 15 amino acids. The V gene end was trimmed by 2 bases and the J gene end by 8 bases; junction bases not matched to a gene: 6. The germline gives CDR1 GTSNPN, CDR2 SVGIG (reference sequence).

This clonotype was observed at least ten times. This chain uses TRBV7-9 with TRBJ2-7, with D perhaps given as TRBD1 or TRBD2 (5 bases each). With 5 bases removed from V and 2 bases from J, the gap between germline ends came to 10 bases. The CDR3 spans 13 residues. The germline V gene encodes CDR1 SEHNR and CDR2 FQNEAQ (reference sequence). CDR3 protein: CASSPGRTYEQYF. The CDR3 DNA is TGTGCCAGCAGCCCGGGGCGAACCTACGAGCAGTACTTC.

The chain has TRBV20-1 and TRBJ2-1, with TRBD2 matching over 9 bases. The CDR3 extends over 12 amino acids. The V gene end was trimmed by 3 bases and the J gene end by 13 bases; junction bases not matched to a gene: 7. Per germline, CDR1 DFQATT and CDR2 SNEGSKA (reference sequence). As DNA, the CDR3 is TGCAGTGCTAGGGCTAGCGGGACGCGTCAGTTCTTC. Translation: CSARASGTRQFF.

This clonotype was seen at least ten times. The chain uses TRBV5-1 and TRBJ2-5; D unclear. CDR1 SGHRS and CDR2 YFSETQ come from the germline V gene. The V gene lost 1 base and the J gene lost 2 bases, with 9 bases spanning the gap. The CDR3 is 14 amino acids. Written as DNA, the CDR3 is TGCGCCAGCAGCTTGTCTCAGCCTCAAGAGACCCAGTACTTC. Protein sequence: CASSLSQPQETQYF. The complete variable domain, with remaining parts taken from reference TRBV5-1 and TRBJ2-5, reads KAGVTQTPRYLIKTRGQQVTLSCSPISGHRSVSWYQQTPGQGLQFLFEYFSETQRNKGNFPGRFSGRQFSNSRSEMNVSTLELGDSALYLCASSLSQPQETQYFGPGTRLLVL.

The V call is TRBV19, the J call TRBJ1-6; D remains unclear. Trimming took off 1 base at V and 6 bases at J, with 10 bases between the two ends. The CDR3 is 15 residues long. Germline V gives CDR1 LNHDA, CDR2 SQIVND (reference sequence). The CDR3 loop reads CASSIGGRTNSPLHF. The CDR3, as DNA: TGTGCCAGTAGTATAGGAGGGAGAACTAATTCACCCCTCCACTTT.

This clonotype was counted at least ten times. V usage is TRBV7-3 and J usage is TRBJ2-3; TRBD2 agrees at 7 bases. Germline values: CDR1 SGHTA, CDR2 FQGTGA. This CDR3 is 15 amino acids long. J lost 5 bases, V lost 1 base, and 6 bases had no gene match. Written as DNA, the CDR3 is TGTGCCAGCAGCTTAAGGGCAGGGAGGGGAGATACGCAGTATTTT. This codes for CASSLRAGRGDTQYF.

CDR3: CASSYSTGAVTDTQYF. In DNA, the CDR3 is TGTGCCAGCAGTTACTCAACGGGAGCGGTCACAGATACGCAGTATTTT. The V call is TRBV6-5, the J call TRBJ2-3; possibly TRBD2 for D (6 bases). Germline V gene sequence: CDR1 MNHEY, CDR2 SVGAGI. This CDR3 has 16 amino acids. Trimming removed 0 bases from V and 2 bases from J, with 12 bases in between.